The 2 T cell receptor beta chains below all came from one sample that was sequenced in a study of cytomegalovirus exposure and HLA in healthy donors listed by TCRdb under 2017. The method was the immunoSEQ multiplex PCR assay. The multiplex PCR relied on a mix of 60 forward primers for TCR Vbeta segments and 13 reverse primers for TCR Jbeta segments. The source is immuneACCESS, and TCRdb retained only in-frame sequences with V and J called. Part of the clones is not carried over; for the studies checked, unresolved V genes explain less than half of this, and the remainder is unexplained. This sample is represented by approximately 53,000 clones; over 60% of them were singletons. The leading ten clones occupy about 7.8% of the sample. Material for sequencing was PBMCs. All receptors come from a man aged 25-45 years in good health and CMV-seropositive.

The chain has TRBV6-1 and TRBJ1-2, with a weak D call TRBD1 (6 bases). V was cut by 7 bases and J by 8 bases, with 23 bases left in between. The CDR3 is made up of 15 amino acids. Germline CDR1 is MNHNS and CDR2 is SASEGT. Here the CDR3 DNA reads TGTGCCAGCATCCCCACCGGGACAACTTCTAGGGGCTACACCTTC. This gives the protein CASIPTGTTSRGYTF.

The CDR3 here is CASSITGTGFSGNTIYF. DNA for the CDR3: TGTGCCAGCAGCATTACCGGGACAGGGTTCTCTGGAAACACCATATATTTT. The chain links TRBV5-4 to TRBJ1-3; TRBD1 aligns across 9 bases. Germline V gene sequence: CDR1 SGHNT, CDR2 YYREEE (reference sequence). This CDR3 contains 17 residues. The V and J ends lost 4 bases and 0 bases, in that order; junction bases with no gene match: 8. Based on the CDR3 plus reference TRBV5-4 and TRBJ1-3, the full variable domain is ETGVTQSPTHLIKTRGQQVTLRCSSQSGHNTVSWYQQALGQGPQFIFQYYREEENGRGNFPPRFSGLQFPNYSSELNVNALELDDSALYLCASSITGTGFSGNTIYFGEGSWLTVV.